This is a list of T cell receptor beta chains from one sample in a study of beta chain features in type 1 diabetes. Method: immunoSEQ multiplex PCR; TCRdb's copy keeps in-frame clones and lacks some. The sample yields about 710,000 clones, 11% to 15% seen once. The sequencing sample was made of naive CD4+ T cells from blood. The receptors stem from a man younger than 35 with type 1 diabetes. The CDR3 runs from the conserved cysteine through the conserved F or W. The D gene is left open where the match is weak. Not all rows give a size; the values are once, few, many and, for expanded clones, a class.

size: NA
D: TRBD2
length: 17
J: TRBJ2-5
V: TRBV4-2
CDR3: CASSQDWSGGTQETQYF
DNA: TGTGCCAGCAGCCAAGATTGGTCGGGAGGGACTCAAGAGACCCAGTACTTC

size: few
D: NA
length: 14
J: TRBJ2-5
V: TRBV15
CDR3: CATSSTLKGETQYF
DNA: TGTGCCACCAGCAGCACCCTTAAGGGAGAGACCCAGTACTTC

size: few
D: TRBD1
length: 15
J: TRBJ1-2
V: TRBV5-6
CDR3: CASSLWTGSNYGYTF
DNA: TGTGCCAGCAGCTTGTGGACAGGGTCTAACTATGGCTACACCTTC

size: few
D: NA
length: 14
J: TRBJ2-2
V: TRBV5-1
CDR3: CASSFNSDSGELFF
DNA: TGCGCCAGCAGCTTTAACAGTGACAGCGGGGAGCTGTTTTTT

size: few
D: NA
length: 14
J: TRBJ2-7
V: TRBV19
CDR3: CASSTTRSSNEQYF
DNA: TGTGCCAGTAGTACGACTAGGTCTAGCAACGAGCAGTACTTC

size: NA
D: NA
length: 15
J: TRBJ1-5
V: TRBV4-1
CDR3: CASSQDTRWWQPQHF
DNA: TGCGCCAGCAGCCAAGATACGCGTTGGTGGCAGCCCCAGCATTTT

size: NA
D: NA
length: 13
J: TRBJ1-5
V: TRBV30
CDR3: CAWSGQLGQPQHF
DNA: TGTGCCTGGAGTGGACAGTTAGGTCAGCCCCAGCATTTT

size: few
D: TRBD2
length: 15
J: TRBJ2-5
V: TRBV15
CDR3: CATSRDRAGEETQYF
DNA: TGTGCCACCAGCAGAGATCGGGCGGGAGAGGAGACCCAGTACTTC

size: NA
D: NA
length: 15
J: TRBJ1-2
V: TRBV6-5
CDR3: CASSYSGRQNYGYTF
DNA: TGTGCCAGCAGTTACTCGGGCAGACAGAACTATGGCTACACCTTC

size: few
D: TRBD1
length: 12
J: TRBJ1-1
V: TRBV18
CDR3: CASSPGQVEAFF
DNA: TGTGCCAGCTCACCGGGACAGGTTGAAGCTTTCTTT

size: few
D: NA
length: 15
J: TRBJ1-2
V: TRBV28
CDR3: CASSSTRPGYYGYTF
DNA: TGTGCCAGCAGTTCTACCCGTCCGGGGTATTATGGCTACACCTTC

size: NA
D: NA
length: 13
J: TRBJ2-5
V: TRBV19
CDR3: CASSISVEETQYF
DNA: TGTGCCAGTAGTATAAGTGTTGAAGAGACCCAGTACTTC

size: NA
D: TRBD1
length: 14
J: TRBJ1-3
V: TRBV6-5
CDR3: CASSNRQGWDTIYF
DNA: TGTGCCAGCAGTAACCGACAGGGGTGGGACACCATATATTTT

size: NA
D: TRBD2
length: 14
J: TRBJ2-3
V: TRBV5-1
CDR3: CASRLAGATDTQYF
DNA: TGCGCCAGTAGACTAGCGGGGGCCACAGATACGCAGTATTTT

size: NA
D: NA
length: 14
J: TRBJ2-1
V: TRBV19
CDR3: CASTQGGVFNEQFF
DNA: TGTGCCAGTACCCAAGGGGGGGTTTTCAATGAGCAGTTCTTC

size: few
D: TRBD1
length: 13
J: TRBJ1-5
V: TRBV19
CDR3: CASIGDRSYPQHF
DNA: TGTGCCAGTATCGGGGACAGAAGTTACCCCCAGCATTTT

size: few
D: NA
length: 12
J: TRBJ1-2
V: TRBV23-1
CDR3: CASSQSGYGYTF
DNA: TGCGCCAGCAGTCAATCTGGGTATGGCTACACCTTC

size: few
D: NA
length: 15
J: TRBJ2-5
V: TRBV9
CDR3: CASSVSPTIQETQYF
DNA: TGTGCCAGCAGCGTATCCCCGACGATCCAAGAGACCCAGTACTTC

size: few
D: TRBD2
length: 13
J: TRBJ2-7
V: TRBV10-2
CDR3: CASRVAGGDEQYF
DNA: TGCGCCAGCAGAGTAGCGGGAGGGGACGAGCAGTACTTC

size: NA
D: NA
length: 11
J: TRBJ2-7
V: TRBV7-9
CDR3: CASSSEDGQYF
DNA: TGTGCCAGCAGCTCCGAGGACGGGCAGTACTTC

size: NA
D: TRBD2
length: 14
J: TRBJ2-7
V: TRBV5-1
CDR3: CASSTGLVSGEQYF
DNA: TGCGCCAGCAGCACGGGACTAGTCTCCGGCGAGCAGTACTTC

size: NA
D: TRBD1
length: 16
J: TRBJ2-2
V: TRBV11-2
CDR3: CASSLDQGASTGELFF
DNA: TGTGCCAGCAGCTTGGATCAGGGGGCGAGCACCGGGGAGCTGTTTTTT

size: NA
D: NA
length: 13
J: TRBJ2-5
V: TRBV14
CDR3: CASSQWIQETQYF
DNA: TGTGCCAGCAGCCAATGGATCCAAGAGACCCAGTACTTC

size: NA
D: NA
length: 13
J: TRBJ1-2
V: TRBV6-1
CDR3: CASSDQGRYGYTF
DNA: TGTGCCAGCAGTGACCAGGGTCGCTATGGCTACACCTTC

size: NA
D: TRBD1
length: 15
J: TRBJ1-2
V: TRBV9
CDR3: CASSVATEGASGYTF
DNA: TGTGCCAGCAGCGTAGCTACGGAGGGGGCGTCCGGCTACACCTTC

size: few
D: TRBD2
length: 16
J: TRBJ2-3
V: TRBV29-1
CDR3: CSVRGFGAAGPDTQYF
DNA: TGCAGCGTTCGGGGTTTCGGGGCAGCGGGGCCAGATACGCAGTATTTT

size: few
D: NA
length: 10
J: TRBJ1-2
V: TRBV20-1
CDR3: CSASDYGYTF
DNA: TGCAGTGCCAGCGACTATGGCTACACCTTC

size: few
D: TRBD1
length: 16
J: TRBJ2-2
V: TRBV9
CDR3: CASSVEGQSNTGELFF
DNA: TGTGCCAGCAGCGTAGAGGGACAGTCGAACACCGGGGAGCTGTTTTTT

size: NA
D: NA
length: 19
J: TRBJ1-4
V: TRBV30
CDR3: CAWSVPRRLRDATNEKLFF
DNA: TGTGCCTGGAGTGTACCACGGAGGTTAAGGGATGCAACTAATGAAAAACTGTTTTTT

size: few
D: NA
length: 13
J: TRBJ2-5
V: TRBV7-2
CDR3: CASNPTVQETQYF
DNA: TGTGCCAGCAATCCGACAGTCCAAGAGACCCAGTACTTC

size: NA
D: TRBD1
length: 14
J: TRBJ2-7
V: TRBV11-3
CDR3: CASSFGQGGYEQYF
DNA: TGTGCCAGCAGCTTCGGACAGGGCGGCTACGAGCAGTACTTC

size: few
D: NA
length: 13
J: TRBJ1-4
V: TRBV29-1
CDR3: CSVGHATNEKLFF
DNA: TGCAGCGTCGGACACGCAACTAATGAAAAACTGTTTTTT

size: few
D: TRBD2
length: 16
J: TRBJ2-7
V: TRBV13
CDR3: CASSPNQRGGPYEQYF
DNA: TGTGCCAGCAGCCCAAACCAGCGGGGGGGACCCTACGAGCAGTACTTC

size: few
D: NA
length: 15
J: TRBJ2-6
V: TRBV5-1
CDR3: CASSLESLGANVLTF
DNA: TGCGCCAGCAGCTTGGAAAGCCTTGGGGCCAACGTCCTGACTTTC

size: few
D: NA
length: 16
J: TRBJ1-5
V: TRBV14
CDR3: CASSQEGRRGNQPQHF
DNA: TGTGCCAGCAGCCAAGAGGGCAGGAGAGGCAATCAGCCCCAGCATTTT

size: NA
D: NA
length: 13
J: TRBJ2-5
V: TRBV6-5
CDR3: CASSYRVRGTQYF
DNA: TGTGCCAGCTCGTACAGGGTTCGGGGGACCCAGTACTTC

size: NA
D: NA
length: 12
J: TRBJ1-3
V: TRBV7-9
CDR3: CASNLLKDQADF
DNA: TGTGCCAGCAATCTACTCAAGGACCAGGCGGATTTT

size: NA
D: TRBD1
length: 15
J: TRBJ2-1
V: TRBV27
CDR3: CASSFGTGNYNEQFF
DNA: TGTGCCAGCAGTTTCGGGACAGGGAACTACAATGAGCAGTTCTTC

size: NA
D: NA
length: 17
J: TRBJ2-3
V: TRBV25-1
CDR3: CASSAAQGTQGTDTQYF
DNA: TGTGCCAGCAGTGCAGCACAGGGGACTCAGGGAACAGATACGCAGTATTTT

size: NA
D: TRBD1
length: 15
J: TRBJ2-5
V: TRBV27
CDR3: CASTGQGASPETQYF
DNA: TGTGCCAGCACAGGACAGGGGGCTTCACCGGAGACCCAGTACTTC

size: NA
D: NA
length: 13
J: TRBJ2-5
V: TRBV5-1
CDR3: CASSLSSQETQYF
DNA: TGCGCCAGCAGCTTGTCCAGCCAAGAGACCCAGTACTTC

size: NA
D: NA
length: 17
J: TRBJ2-7
V: TRBV7-9
CDR3: CASSLALAGLPTYEQYF
DNA: TGTGCCAGCAGCTTAGCGCTGGCAGGGTTACCTACCTACGAGCAGTACTTC